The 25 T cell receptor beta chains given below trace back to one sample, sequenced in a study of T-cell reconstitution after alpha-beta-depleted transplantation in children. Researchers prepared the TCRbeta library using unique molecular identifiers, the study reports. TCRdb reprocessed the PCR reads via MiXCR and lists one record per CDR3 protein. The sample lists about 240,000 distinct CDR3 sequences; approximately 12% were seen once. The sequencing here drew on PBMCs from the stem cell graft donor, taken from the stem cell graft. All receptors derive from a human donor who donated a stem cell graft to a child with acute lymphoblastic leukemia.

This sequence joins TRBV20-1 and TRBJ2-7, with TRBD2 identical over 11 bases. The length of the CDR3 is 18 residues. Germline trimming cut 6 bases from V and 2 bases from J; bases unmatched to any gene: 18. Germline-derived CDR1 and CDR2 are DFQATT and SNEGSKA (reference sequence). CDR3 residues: CSARRDLAGGPPTYEQYF. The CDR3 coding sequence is TGCAGTGCCCGTAGGGACTTAGCGGGAGGGCCCCCGACCTACGAGCAGTACTTC.

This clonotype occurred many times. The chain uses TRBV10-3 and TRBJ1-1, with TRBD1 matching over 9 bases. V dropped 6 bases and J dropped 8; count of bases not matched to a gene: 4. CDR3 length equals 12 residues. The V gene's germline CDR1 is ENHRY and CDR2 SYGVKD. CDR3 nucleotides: TGTGCCATCAGGGGACAGGGCTCCGAAGCTTTCTTT. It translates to CAIRGQGSEAFF.

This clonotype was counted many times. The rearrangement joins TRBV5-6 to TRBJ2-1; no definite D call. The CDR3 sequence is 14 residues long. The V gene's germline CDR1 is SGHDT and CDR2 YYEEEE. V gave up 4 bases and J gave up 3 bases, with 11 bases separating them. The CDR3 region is CASSVDVNYNEQFF. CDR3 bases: TGTGCCAGCAGCGTGGACGTAAACTACAATGAGCAGTTCTTC.

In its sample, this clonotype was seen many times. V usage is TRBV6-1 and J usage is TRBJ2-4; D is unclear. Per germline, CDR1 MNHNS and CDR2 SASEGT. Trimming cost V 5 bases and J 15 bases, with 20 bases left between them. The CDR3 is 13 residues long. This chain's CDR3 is CASSPSLISARYF. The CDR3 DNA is TGTGCCAGCAGTCCATCACTCATTTCTGCTCGGTACTTC.

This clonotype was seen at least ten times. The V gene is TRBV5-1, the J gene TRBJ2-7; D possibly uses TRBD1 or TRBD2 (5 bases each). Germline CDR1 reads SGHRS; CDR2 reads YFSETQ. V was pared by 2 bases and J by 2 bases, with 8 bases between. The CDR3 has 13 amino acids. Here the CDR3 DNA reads TGCGCCAGCAGCTTTGGGACCACCTACGAGCAGTACTTC. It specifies CASSFGTTYEQYF.

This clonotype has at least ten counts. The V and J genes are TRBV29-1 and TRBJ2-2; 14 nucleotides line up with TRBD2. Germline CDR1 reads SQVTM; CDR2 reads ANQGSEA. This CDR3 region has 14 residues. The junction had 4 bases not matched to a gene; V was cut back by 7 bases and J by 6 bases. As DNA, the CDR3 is TGCAGCGCCGGGACTAGCGGGAGATCCGGGGAGCTGTTTTTT. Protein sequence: CSAGTSGRSGELFF.

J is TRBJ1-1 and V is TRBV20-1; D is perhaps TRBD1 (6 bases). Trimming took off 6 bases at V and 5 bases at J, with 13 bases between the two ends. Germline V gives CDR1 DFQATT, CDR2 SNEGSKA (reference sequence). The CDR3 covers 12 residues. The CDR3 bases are TGCAGTGCCTGGGGGGGGCTTACTGAAGCTTTCTTT. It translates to CSAWGGLTEAFF.

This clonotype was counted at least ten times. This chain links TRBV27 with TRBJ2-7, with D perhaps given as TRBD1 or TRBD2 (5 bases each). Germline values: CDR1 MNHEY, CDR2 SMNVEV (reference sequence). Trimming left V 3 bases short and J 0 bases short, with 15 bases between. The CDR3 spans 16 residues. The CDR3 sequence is CASSFSPGPSSYEQYF. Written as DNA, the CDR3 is TGTGCCAGCAGTTTCTCCCCGGGACCGAGCTCCTACGAGCAGTACTTC.

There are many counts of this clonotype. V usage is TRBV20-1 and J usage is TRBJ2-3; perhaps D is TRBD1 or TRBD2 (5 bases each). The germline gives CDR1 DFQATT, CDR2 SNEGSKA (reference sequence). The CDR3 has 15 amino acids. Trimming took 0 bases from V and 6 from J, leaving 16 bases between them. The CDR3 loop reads CSARDVRGGVDTQYF. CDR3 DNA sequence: TGCAGTGCTAGAGATGTCCGGGGCGGAGTGGATACGCAGTATTTT.

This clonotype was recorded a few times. This CDR3 is CAISGRGDEKLFF. In DNA form, the CDR3 reads TGTGCCATCAGTGGCAGGGGGGACGAAAAACTGTTTTTT. The chain is built from TRBV10-3 and TRBJ1-4, with 7 bases lining up with TRBD1. The CDR3 extends over 13 amino acids. V gave up 4 bases and J gave up 8 bases; unmatched junction bases: 4. The germline V gene has CDR1 ENHRY and CDR2 SYGVKD.

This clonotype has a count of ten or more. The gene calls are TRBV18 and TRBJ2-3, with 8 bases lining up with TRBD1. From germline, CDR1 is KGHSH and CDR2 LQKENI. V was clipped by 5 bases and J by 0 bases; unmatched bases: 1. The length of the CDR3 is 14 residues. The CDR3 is CASSRTGSTDTQYF. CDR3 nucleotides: TGTGCCAGCTCAAGGACAGGGAGCACAGATACGCAGTATTTT.

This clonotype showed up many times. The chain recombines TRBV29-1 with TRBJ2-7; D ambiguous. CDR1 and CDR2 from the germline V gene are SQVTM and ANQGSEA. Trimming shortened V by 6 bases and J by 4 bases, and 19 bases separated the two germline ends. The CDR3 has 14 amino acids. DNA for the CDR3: TGCAGCGTCGATCAGGACGGCCGGGCGTACGAGCAGTACTTC. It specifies CSVDQDGRAYEQYF.

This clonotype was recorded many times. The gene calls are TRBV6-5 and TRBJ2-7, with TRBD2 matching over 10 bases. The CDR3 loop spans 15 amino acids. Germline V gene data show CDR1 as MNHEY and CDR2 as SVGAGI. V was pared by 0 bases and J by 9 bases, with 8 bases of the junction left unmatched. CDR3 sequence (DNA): TGTGCCAGCAGTTACTCGACCAGCGGGGGGGCCCCGCAGTACTTC. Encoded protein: CASSYSTSGGAPQYF.

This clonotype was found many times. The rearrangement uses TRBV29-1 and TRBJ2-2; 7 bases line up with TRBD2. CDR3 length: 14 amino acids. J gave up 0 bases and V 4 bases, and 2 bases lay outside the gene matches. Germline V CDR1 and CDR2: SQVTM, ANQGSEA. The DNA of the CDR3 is TGCAGCGTTGGTGCGGGGGCGAACACCGGGGAGCTGTTTTTT. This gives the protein CSVGAGANTGELFF.

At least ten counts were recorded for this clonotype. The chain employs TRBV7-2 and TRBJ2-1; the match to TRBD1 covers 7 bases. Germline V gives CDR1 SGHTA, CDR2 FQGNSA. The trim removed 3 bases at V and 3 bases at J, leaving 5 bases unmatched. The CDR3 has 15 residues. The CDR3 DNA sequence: TGTGCCAGCAGCTTCCGGACAGGCGACTACAATGAGCAGTTCTTC. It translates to CASSFRTGDYNEQFF.

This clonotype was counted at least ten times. The DNA for the CDR3 is TGCAGTGCTAGAGATAGGAGGACAGGGAACACTGAAGCTTTCTTT. Translating gives CSARDRRTGNTEAFF. V and J are TRBV20-1 and TRBJ1-1; TRBD1 matches at 7 bases. Germline assignment: CDR1 DFQATT and CDR2 SNEGSKA (reference sequence). This CDR3 contains 15 residues. The V gene end was trimmed by 0 bases and the J gene end by 1 base; junction bases not matched to a gene: 5.

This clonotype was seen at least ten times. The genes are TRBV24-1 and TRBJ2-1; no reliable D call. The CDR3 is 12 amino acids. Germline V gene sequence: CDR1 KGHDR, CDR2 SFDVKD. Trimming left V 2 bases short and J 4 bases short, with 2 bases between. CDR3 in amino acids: CATSDSYNEQFF. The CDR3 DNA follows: TGTGCCACCAGTGATTCTTACAATGAGCAGTTCTTC.

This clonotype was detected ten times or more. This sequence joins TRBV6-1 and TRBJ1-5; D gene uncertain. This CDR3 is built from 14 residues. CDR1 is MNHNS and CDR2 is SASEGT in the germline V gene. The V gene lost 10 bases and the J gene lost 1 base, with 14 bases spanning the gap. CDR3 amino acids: CATAELGSNQPQHF. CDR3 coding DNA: TGTGCCACCGCCGAGTTAGGGAGCAATCAGCCCCAGCATTTT.

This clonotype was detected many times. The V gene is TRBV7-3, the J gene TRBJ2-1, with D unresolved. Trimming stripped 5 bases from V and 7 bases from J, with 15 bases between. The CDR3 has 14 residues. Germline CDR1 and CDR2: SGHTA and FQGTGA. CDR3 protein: CASSLISVENEQFF. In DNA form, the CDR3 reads TGTGCCAGCAGCCTAATTTCCGTAGAGAATGAGCAGTTCTTC.

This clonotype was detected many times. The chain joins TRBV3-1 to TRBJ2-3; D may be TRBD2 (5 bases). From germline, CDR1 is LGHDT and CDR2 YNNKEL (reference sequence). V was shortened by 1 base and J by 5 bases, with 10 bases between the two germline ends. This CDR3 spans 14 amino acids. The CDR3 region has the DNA TGTGCCAGCAGCCAAGCCGGGGTAGGAGATACGCAGTATTTT. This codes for CASSQAGVGDTQYF.

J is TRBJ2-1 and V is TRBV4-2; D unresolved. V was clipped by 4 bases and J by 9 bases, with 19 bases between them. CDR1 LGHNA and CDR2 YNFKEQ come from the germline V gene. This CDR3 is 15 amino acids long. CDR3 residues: CASSPGLRAFLEQFF. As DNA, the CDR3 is TGTGCCAGCAGCCCCGGGCTACGGGCTTTTCTTGAGCAGTTCTTC.

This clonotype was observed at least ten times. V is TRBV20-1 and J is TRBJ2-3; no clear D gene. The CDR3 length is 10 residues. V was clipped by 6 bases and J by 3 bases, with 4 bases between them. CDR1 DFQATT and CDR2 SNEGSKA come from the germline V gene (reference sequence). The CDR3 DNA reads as TGCAGTGCGGAAACAGATACGCAGTATTTT. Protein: CSAETDTQYF.

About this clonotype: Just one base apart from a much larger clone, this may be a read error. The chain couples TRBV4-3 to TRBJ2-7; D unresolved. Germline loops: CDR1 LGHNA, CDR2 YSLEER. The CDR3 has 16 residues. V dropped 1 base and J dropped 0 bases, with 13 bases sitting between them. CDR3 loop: CASSQVKRPSSYEQYF. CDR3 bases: TGCGCCAGCAGCCAAGTGAAGCGACCGAGCTCCTACGAGCAGTACTTC.

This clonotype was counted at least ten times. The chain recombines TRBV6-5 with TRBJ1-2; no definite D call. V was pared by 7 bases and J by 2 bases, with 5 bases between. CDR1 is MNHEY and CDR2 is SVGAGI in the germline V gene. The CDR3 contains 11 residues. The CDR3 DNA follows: TGTGCCAGCACCCGGAACTATGGCTACACCTTC. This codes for CASTRNYGYTF.

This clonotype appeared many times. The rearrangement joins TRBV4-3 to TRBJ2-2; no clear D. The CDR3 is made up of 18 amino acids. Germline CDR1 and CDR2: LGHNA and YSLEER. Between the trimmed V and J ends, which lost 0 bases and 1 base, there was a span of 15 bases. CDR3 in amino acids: CASSQESPQYLNTGELFF. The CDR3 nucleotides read TGCGCCAGCAGCCAAGAGTCCCCTCAGTATTTGAACACCGGGGAGCTGTTTTTT.